Listed below are T cell receptor beta chains from one sample, sequenced in a study of T cell responses to AZD1222 COVID-19 vaccine. The protocol was immunoSEQ multiplex PCR, while the TCRdb copy is restricted to in-frame clones and leaves out a portion. The sample carries more than 150,000 clones, 85% to 95% recorded once. Sample: peripheral blood, taken on day 0 of AZD1222 vaccination. These TCRs come from an adult in good health. Both conserved end residues are part of each CDR3. Fields, in order: J gene, D gene, clone size, V gene, CDR3 DNA, CDR3 protein. A D gene is named only where the DNA matches it firmly. Clone size is given for some rows only: seen once, a few or many times, or a class if the clone is expanded.

>TRBJ1-2|NA|NA|TRBV5-1
TGCGCCAGCAGCCCAAACTTGGCGGGGGGCTATGGCTACACCTTC
CASSPNLAGGYGYTF
>TRBJ2-4|TRBD1|NA|TRBV15
TGTGCCACCAGCAGAGTCGGCCAGGGGGCCGGAAACATTCAGTACTTC
CATSRVGQGAGNIQYF
>TRBJ2-3|NA|NA|TRBV7-3
TGTGCCAGCAGCTTCAGGCGCACAGATACGCAGTATTTT
CASSFRRTDTQYF
>TRBJ1-1|NA|NA|TRBV9
TGTGCCAGCAGCGTAGGAGGGCGAACTGAAGCTTTCTTT
CASSVGGRTEAFF
>TRBJ1-5|NA|NA|TRBV6-1
TGTGCCAGCAGTGAACCGAATCAGCCCCAGCATTTT
CASSEPNQPQHF
>TRBJ2-1|NA|NA|TRBV30
TGTGCCTGGTCGCCCAGACCGCCCTACAATGAGCAGTTCTTC
CAWSPRPPYNEQFF
>TRBJ1-2|NA|once|TRBV6-5
TGTGCCAGCAGAGTAGGGACCGGCGGCTACACCTTC
CASRVGTGGYTF
>TRBJ2-7|TRBD2|NA|TRBV7-6
TGTGCCAGCAGCTCGTTACTAGCGGGAGGGGGCGAGCAGTACTTC
CASSSLLAGGGEQYF
>TRBJ1-3|NA|NA|TRBV6-5
TGTGCCAGCAGTCAGACTGGAAACACCATATATTTT
CASSQTGNTIYF
>TRBJ2-1|TRBD2|NA|TRBV7-2
TGTGCCAGCAGTTCCTTAGAGGGACTAGCGGCCTACAATGAGCAGTTCTTC
CASSSLEGLAAYNEQFF